The subject of this entry is one TCR beta chain. Trimming removed 5 bases from V and 1 base from J, with 8 bases in between. Germline CDR1 MNHNY, CDR2 SVGAGI (reference sequence). The CDR3 is 14 residues long. The sample originates from a study of blood T cell repertoires in COVID-19. About the study: Whether acute or convalescent, the COVID-19 samples came from the United States, Italy and Spain. The analysed material was cDNA or gDNA that came from T cells, B-cell-depleted T cells, or PBMCs.

Original handling: The authors estimated nucleated cell counts from reference gene primer amplification. Profiling relied on immunoSEQ multiplex PCR, and the TCRdb table lists in-frame clones only, not all of them. V, J and clone size derive from that table, while D and trimming were established from the DNA sequence. The sample includes around 120,000 clones, around three quarters seen only once; the top ten take roughly 4%. The chain recombines TRBV6-6 with TRBJ1-4, with a tentative D call TRBD1 (6 bases). The origin of this receptor is a woman at least 80 years old with acute or convalescent COVID-19. Sequenced: peripheral blood. The CDR3 sequence is CASSEGVTNEKLFF. In DNA, the CDR3 is TGTGCCAGCAGTGAGGGGGTAACTAATGAAAAACTGTTTTTT.